The clone carrying this TCR beta chain has only one observation. As yet, its antigen is unknown. This record comes from a study of vaccination effects on CD4 cells after COVID-19. Broader study findings: Clones induced by infection and by vaccine showed marked clonal contraction late after vaccination. Convalescent patients in the study were few, and early post-infection timepoints were absent.

Some clones are missing from TCRdb's copy, which holds only in-frame ones; the method was immunoSEQ multiplex PCR. The sample consists of tens of thousands of clones, roughly 74% of them appearing once. Subsequent to about 10 days of culture, CD4+ T cells were isolated. No vaccinee had earlier SARS-CoV-2 infection, and nucleocapsid antibodies were negative. A half-volume exchange with IL-2 medium occurred on days 3 and 7. The source was CD4+ T cells from PBMCs cultured without peptide, collected before COVID-19 vaccination. The sequence derives from a human donor who received a COVID-19 vaccine.

The CDR3 bases are TGTGCCAGCAGCCCGCCAGGGGGCCGGTATGAAAAACTGTTTTTT. It is translated as CASSPPGGRYEKLFF. The rearrangement joins TRBV6-2 or TRBV6-3 to TRBJ1-4, with 8 nucleotides matching TRBD1. The V gene's germline CDR1 is MNHEY and CDR2 SVGEGT. V trimming: 6 bases; J trimming: 6 bases; junction bases outside the gene matches: 9. The CDR3 is made up of 15 amino acids.